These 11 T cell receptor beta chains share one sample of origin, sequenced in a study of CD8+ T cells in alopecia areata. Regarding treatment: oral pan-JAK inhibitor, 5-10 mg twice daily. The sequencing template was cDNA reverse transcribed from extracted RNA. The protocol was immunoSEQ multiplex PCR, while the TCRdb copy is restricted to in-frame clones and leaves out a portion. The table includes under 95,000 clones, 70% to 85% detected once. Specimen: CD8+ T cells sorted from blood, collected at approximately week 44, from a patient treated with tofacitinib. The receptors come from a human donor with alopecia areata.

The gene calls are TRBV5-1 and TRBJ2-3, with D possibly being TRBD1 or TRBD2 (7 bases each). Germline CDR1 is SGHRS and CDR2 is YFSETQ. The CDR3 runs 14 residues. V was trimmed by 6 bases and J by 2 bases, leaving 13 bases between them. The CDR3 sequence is CASNQGGSTDTQYF. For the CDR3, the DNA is TGCGCCAGCAACCAGGGGGGGTCCACAGATACGCAGTATTTT.

DNA for the CDR3: TGTGCCAGCAGCTTAGGGACAGGGCGCAATCAGCCCCAGCATTTT. Amino acids: CASSLGTGRNQPQHF. The chain carries TRBV7-2 and TRBJ1-5; 8 bases are shared with TRBD1. The CDR3 is 15 residues long. In germline, CDR1 is SGHTA, CDR2 FQGNSA. With 1 base clipped from V and 2 bases from J, the junction kept 1 base outside the gene matches.

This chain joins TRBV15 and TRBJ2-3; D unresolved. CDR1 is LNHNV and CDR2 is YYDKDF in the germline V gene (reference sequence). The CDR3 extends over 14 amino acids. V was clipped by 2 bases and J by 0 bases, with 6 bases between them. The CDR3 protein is CATSRISSTDTQYF. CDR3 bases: TGTGCCACCAGCAGAATCTCTAGCACAGATACGCAGTATTTT. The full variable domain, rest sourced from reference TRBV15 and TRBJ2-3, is DAMVIQNPRYQVTQFGKPVTLSCSQTLNHNVMYWYQQKSSQAPKLLFHYYDKDFNNEADTPDNFQSRRPNTSFCFLDIRSPGLGDTAMYLCATSRISSTDTQYFGPGTRLTVL.

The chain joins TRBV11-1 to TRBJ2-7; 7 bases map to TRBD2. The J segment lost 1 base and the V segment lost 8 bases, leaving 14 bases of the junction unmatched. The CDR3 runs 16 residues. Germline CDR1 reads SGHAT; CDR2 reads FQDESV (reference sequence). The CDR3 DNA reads TGTGCCAGCCAACTGGGCGGGGGTGCTGGTTCCTACGAGCAGTACTTC. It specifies CASQLGGGAGSYEQYF.

In nucleotides, the CDR3 is TGCGCCAGCAGTCGTAACTTACAGGGTGGGGGATATAATTCACCCCTCCACTTT. Translation gives CASSRNLQGGGYNSPLHF. The gene calls are TRBV23-1 and TRBJ1-6, with a possible D match to TRBD1 (6 bases). TRBV23-1 is sorted into the ORF group, with uncertain function. The CDR3 loop spans 18 amino acids. V was shortened by 4 bases and J by 4 bases, with 20 bases between the two germline ends.

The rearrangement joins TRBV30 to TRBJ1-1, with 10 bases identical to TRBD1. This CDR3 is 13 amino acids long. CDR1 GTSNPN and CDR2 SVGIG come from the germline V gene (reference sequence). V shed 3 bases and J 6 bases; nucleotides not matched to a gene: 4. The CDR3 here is CAWRGDRGPEAFF. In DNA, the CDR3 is TGTGCCTGGAGGGGGGACAGGGGTCCTGAAGCTTTCTTT.

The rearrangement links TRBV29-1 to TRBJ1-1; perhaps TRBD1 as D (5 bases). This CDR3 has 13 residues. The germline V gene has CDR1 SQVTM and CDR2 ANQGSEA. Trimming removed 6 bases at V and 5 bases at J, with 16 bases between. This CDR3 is CSVLGGGRTEAFF. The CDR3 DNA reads TGCAGCGTCCTCGGGGGAGGTAGGACTGAAGCTTTCTTT.

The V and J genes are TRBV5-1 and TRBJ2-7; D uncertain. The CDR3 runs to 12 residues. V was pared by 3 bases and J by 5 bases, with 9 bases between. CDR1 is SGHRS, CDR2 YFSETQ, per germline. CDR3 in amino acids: CASSSDTHEQYF. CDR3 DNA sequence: TGCGCCAGCAGCTCCGACACTCACGAGCAGTACTTC.

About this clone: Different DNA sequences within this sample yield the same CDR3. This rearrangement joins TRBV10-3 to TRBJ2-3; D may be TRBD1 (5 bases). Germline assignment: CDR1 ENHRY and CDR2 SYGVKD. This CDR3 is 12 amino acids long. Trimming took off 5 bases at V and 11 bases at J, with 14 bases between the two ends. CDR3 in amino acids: CAISPEGARQYF. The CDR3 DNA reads TGTGCCATCAGTCCAGAAGGGGCGAGGCAGTATTTT.

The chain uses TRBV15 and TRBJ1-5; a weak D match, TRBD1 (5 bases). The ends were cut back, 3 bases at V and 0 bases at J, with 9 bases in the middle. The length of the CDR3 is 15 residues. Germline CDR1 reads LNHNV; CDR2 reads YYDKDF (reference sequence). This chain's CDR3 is CATSSQGGSNQPQHF. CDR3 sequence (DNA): TGTGCCACCAGCAGCCAGGGAGGTAGCAATCAGCCCCAGCATTTT.

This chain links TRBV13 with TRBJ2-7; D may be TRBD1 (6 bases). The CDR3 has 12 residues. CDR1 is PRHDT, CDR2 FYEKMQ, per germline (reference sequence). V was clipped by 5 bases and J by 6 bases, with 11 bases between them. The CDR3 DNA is TGTGCCAGCAGCCTCCCAGGGGTCGAGCAGTACTTC. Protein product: CASSLPGVEQYF. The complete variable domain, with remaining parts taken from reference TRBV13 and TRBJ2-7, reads AAGVIQSPRHLIKEKRETATLKCYPIPRHDTVYWYQQGPGQDPQFLISFYEKMQSDKGSIPDRFSAQQFSDYHSELNMSSLELGDSALYFCASSLPGVEQYFGPGTRLTVT.